A single TCR beta chain is shown here with its context. Its antigen remains unknown. RNA extraction and reverse transcription yielded cDNA as sequencing template. Profiled with immunoSEQ multiplex PCR; TCRdb holds only in-frame clones, not every one. The sample has 150,000 to 200,000 clones, 60% seen once. The data stem from a study of CD8+ T cells in alopecia areata. The overall study: Tofacitinib administration to treated patients was oral, at 5 to 10 mg twice daily.

Study conclusions and caveats: Researchers report lesional scalp, most notably alopecia totalis/universalis, outstripped normal scalp in clonality.

This CDR3 spans 16 amino acids. J gave up 8 bases and V 0 bases, and 10 bases lay outside the gene matches. CDR1 and CDR2 from the germline V gene are LGHNA and YSLEER. Treatment of the sample: oral pan-JAK inhibitor, 5-10 mg twice daily. Researchers gathered lesional scalp punch biopsies and peripheral blood from patients with alopecia areata. Sorted populations comprised CD4+ and CD8+ T cells obtained from PBMCs. The receptor was derived from a human donor with alopecia areata. The chain recombines TRBV4-3 with TRBJ2-1; 7 bases align to TRBD1. This specimen consisted of CD4+ T cells sorted from blood, obtained at week 24, from a patient treated with tofacitinib. CDR3 sequence reads: CASSQDAGGRRDEQFF. The CDR3 DNA reads TGCGCCAGCAGCCAAGATGCAGGGGGACGACGGGATGAGCAGTTCTTC.